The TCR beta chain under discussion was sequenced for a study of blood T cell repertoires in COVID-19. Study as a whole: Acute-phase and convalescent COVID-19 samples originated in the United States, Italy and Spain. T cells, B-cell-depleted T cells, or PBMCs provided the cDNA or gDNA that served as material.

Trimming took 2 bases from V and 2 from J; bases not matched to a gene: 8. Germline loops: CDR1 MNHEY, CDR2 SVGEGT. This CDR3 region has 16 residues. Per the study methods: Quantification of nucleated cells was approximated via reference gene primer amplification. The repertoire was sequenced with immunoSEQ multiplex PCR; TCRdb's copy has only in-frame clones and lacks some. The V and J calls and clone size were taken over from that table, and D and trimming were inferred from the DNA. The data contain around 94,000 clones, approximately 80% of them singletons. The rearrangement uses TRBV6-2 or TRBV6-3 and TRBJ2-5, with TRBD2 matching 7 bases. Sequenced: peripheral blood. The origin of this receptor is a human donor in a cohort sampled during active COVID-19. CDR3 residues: CASSYLASGGQETQYF. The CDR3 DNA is TGTGCCAGCAGTTACCTGGCTAGCGGAGGACAAGAGACCCAGTACTTC.